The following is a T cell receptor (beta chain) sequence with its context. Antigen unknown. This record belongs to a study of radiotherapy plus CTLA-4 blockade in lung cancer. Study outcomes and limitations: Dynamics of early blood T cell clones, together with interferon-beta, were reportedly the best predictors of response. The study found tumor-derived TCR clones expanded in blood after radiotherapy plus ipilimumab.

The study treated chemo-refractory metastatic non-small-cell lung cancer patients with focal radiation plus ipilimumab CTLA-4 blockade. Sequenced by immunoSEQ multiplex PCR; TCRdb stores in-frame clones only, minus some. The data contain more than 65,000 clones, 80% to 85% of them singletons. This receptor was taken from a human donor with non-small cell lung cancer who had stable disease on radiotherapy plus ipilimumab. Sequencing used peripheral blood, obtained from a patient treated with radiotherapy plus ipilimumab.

Here the CDR3 DNA reads TGTGCCAGCAGTTTAGGAGGGGGCAGGAAGACCCAGTACTTC. Its translation: CASSLGGGRKTQYF. This chain links TRBV27 with TRBJ2-5; a weak D match, TRBD1 (7 bases). Trimming took off 2 bases at V and 6 bases at J, with 13 bases between the two ends. This CDR3 contains 14 residues. The germline CDR1 and CDR2 sequences are MNHEY and SMNVEV (reference sequence).